The present T cell receptor beta chain was sequenced within a study of shared T cell receptors in the human thymus. The method was immunoSEQ multiplex PCR; TCRdb's version includes in-frame clones alone and lacks a portion of them. The repertoire holds about 380,000 clones, approximately 95% seen once, with roughly 0.021% in the top ten. Germline V gene data show CDR1 as MNHEY and CDR2 as SMNVEV (reference sequence). With 2 bases removed from V and 8 bases from J, the gap between germline ends came to 12 bases. The CDR3 is 14 residues long. The TCR was taken from a human donor. The chain uses TRBV27 and TRBJ1-4; TRBD1 might be the D (6 bases). Sequenced: thymocytes. In nucleotides, the CDR3 is TGTGCCAGCAGTTTAGGGACATATGAGGAAAAACTGTTTTTT. This gives the protein CASSLGTYEEKLFF.